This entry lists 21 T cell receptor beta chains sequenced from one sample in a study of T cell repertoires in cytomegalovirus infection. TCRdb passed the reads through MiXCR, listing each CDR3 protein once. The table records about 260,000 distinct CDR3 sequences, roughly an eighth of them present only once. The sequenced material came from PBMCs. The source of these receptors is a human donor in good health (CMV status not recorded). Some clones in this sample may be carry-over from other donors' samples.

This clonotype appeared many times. The CDR3 region is CASSLAAGQNTEAFF. DNA for the CDR3: TGCGCCAGCAGCTTGGCTGCAGGACAGAACACTGAAGCTTTCTTT. This chain joins TRBV5-1 and TRBJ1-1; tentative D call: TRBD1 (5 bases). Trimming shortened V by 0 bases and J by 1 base, and 10 bases separated the two germline ends. The CDR3 consists of 15 residues. CDR1 is SGHRS and CDR2 is YFSETQ in the germline V gene.

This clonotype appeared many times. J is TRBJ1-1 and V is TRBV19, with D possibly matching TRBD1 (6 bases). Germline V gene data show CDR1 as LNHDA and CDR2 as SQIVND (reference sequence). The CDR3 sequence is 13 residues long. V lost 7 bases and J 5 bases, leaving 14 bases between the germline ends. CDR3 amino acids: CASTPRGRTEAFF. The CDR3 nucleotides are TGTGCCAGTACCCCTCGGGGGCGGACTGAAGCTTTCTTT. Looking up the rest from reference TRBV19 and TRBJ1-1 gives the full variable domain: DGGITQSPKYLFRKEGQNVTLSCEQNLNHDAMYWYRQDPGQGLRLIYYSQIVNDFQKGDIAEGYSVSREKKESFPLTVTSAQKNPTAFYLCASTPRGRTEAFFGQGTRLTVV.

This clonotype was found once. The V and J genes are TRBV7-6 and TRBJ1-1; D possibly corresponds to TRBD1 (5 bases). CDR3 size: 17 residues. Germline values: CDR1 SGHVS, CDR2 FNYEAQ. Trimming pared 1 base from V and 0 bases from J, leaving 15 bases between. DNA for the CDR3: TGTGCCAGCAGCTTAGTTGGGGCGGGAGGGGTGAACACTGAAGCTTTCTTT. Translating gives CASSLVGAGGVNTEAFF.

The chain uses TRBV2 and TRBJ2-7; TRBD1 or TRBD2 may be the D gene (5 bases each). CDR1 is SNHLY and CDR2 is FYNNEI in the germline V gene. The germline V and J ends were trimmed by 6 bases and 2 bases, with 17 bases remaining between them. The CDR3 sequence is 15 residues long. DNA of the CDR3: TGTGCCAGCAGCCCACGGACATTGGGGGCCTACGAGCAGTACTTC. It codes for CASSPRTLGAYEQYF. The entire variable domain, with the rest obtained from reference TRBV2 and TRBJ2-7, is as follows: EPEVTQTPSHQVTQMGQEVILRCVPISNHLYFYWYRQILGQKVEFLVSFYNNEISEKSEIFDDQFSVERPDGSNFTLKIRSTKLEDSAMYFCASSPRTLGAYEQYFGPGTRLTVT.

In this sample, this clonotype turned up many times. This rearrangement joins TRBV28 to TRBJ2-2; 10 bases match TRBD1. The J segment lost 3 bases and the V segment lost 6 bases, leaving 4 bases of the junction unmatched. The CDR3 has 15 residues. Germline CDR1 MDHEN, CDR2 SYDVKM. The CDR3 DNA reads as TGTGCCAGCAGCTCCGGACAGGGGGACACCGGGGAGCTGTTTTTT. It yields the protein CASSSGQGDTGELFF.

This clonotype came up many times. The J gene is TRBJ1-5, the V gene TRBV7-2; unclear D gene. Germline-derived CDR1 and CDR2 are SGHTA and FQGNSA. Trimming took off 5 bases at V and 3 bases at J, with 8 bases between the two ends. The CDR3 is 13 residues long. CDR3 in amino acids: CASSPTTNQPQHF. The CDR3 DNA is TGTGCCAGCAGCCCTACGACCAATCAGCCCCAGCATTTT.

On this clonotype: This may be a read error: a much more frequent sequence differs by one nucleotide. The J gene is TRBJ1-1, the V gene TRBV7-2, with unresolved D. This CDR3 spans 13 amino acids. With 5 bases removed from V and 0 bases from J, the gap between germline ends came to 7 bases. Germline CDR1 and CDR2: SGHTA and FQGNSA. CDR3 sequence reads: CASSRAVNTEAFF. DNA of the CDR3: TGTGCCAGCAGCCGGGCAGTGAACACTGAAGCTTTCTTT.

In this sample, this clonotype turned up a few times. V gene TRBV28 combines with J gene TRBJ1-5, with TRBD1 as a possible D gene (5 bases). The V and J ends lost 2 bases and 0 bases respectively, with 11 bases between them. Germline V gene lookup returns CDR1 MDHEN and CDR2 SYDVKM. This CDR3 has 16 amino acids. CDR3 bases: TGTGCCAGCAGTTTAGTACAGGTGCATAGCAATCAGCCCCAGCATTTT. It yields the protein CASSLVQVHSNQPQHF.

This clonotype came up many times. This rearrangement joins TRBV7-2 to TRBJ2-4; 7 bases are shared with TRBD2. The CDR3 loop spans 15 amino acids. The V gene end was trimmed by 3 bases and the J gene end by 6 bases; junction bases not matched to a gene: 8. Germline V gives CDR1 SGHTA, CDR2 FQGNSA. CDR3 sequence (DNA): TGTGCCAGCAGCTTTGGTGGGGGGGTCGGAAACATTCAGTACTTC. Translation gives CASSFGGGVGNIQYF.

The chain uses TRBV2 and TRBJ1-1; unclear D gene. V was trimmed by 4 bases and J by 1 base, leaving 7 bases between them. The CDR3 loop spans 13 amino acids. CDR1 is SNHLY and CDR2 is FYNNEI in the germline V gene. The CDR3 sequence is CASSGQWNTEAFF. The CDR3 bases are TGTGCCAGCAGTGGACAATGGAACACTGAAGCTTTCTTT.

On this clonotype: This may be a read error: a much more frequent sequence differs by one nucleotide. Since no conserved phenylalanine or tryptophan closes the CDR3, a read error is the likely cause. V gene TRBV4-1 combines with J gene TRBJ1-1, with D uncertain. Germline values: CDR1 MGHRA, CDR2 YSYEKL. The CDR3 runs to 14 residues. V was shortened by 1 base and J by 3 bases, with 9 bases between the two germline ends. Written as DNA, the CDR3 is TGCGCCAGCAGCCAAGTTCCTCTTGACACTGAAGCTTTCATT. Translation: CASSQVPLDTEAFI.

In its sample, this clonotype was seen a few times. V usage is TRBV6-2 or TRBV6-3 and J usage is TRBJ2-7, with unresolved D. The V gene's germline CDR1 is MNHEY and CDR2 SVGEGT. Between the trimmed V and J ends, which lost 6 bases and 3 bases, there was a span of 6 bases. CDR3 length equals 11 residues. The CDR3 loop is CASRKFYEQYF. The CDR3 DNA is TGTGCCAGCAGGAAGTTCTACGAGCAGTACTTC.

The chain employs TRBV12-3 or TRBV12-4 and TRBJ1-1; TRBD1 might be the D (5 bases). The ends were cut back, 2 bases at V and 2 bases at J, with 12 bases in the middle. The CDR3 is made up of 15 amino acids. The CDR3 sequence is CASSLTFDRNTEAFF. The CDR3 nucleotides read TGTGCCAGCAGTTTAACCTTCGACAGAAACACTGAAGCTTTCTTT.

The CDR3: CASRAMGRNTEAFF. In DNA, the CDR3 is TGCGCCAGCAGGGCCATGGGGAGGAACACTGAAGCTTTCTTT. V gene TRBV10-2 combines with J gene TRBJ1-1; D remains unclear. V lost 6 bases, J lost 1 base, and 12 bases lay in between. Germline CDR1 WSHSY, CDR2 SAAADI. The CDR3 is made up of 14 amino acids.

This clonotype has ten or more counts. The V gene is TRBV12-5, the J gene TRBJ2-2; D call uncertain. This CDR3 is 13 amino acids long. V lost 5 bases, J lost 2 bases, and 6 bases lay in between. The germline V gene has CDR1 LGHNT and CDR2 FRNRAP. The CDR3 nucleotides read TGTGCTAGTGGTCCAGAAAACACCGGGGAGCTGTTTTTT. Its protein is CASGPENTGELFF. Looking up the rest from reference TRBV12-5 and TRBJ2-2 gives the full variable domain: DARVTQTPRHKVTEMGQEVTMRCQPILGHNTVFWYRQTMMQGLELLAYFRNRAPLDDSGMPKDRFSAEMPDATLATLKIQPSEPRDSAVYFCASGPENTGELFFGEGSRLTVL.

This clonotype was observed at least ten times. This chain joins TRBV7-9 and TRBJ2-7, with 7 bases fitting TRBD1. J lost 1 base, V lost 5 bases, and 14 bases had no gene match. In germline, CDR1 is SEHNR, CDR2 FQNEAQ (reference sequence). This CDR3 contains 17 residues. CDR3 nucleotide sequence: TGTGCCAGCAGCCAACAATTTACAGGGGTAATTTCCTACGAGCAGTACTTC. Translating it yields CASSQQFTGVISYEQYF. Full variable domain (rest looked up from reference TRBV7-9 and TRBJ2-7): DTGVSQNPRHKITKRGQNVTFRCDPISEHNRLYWYRQTLGQGPEFLTYFQNEAQLEKSRLLSDRFSAERPKGSFSTLEIQRTEQGDSAMYLCASSQQFTGVISYEQYFGPGTRLTVT.

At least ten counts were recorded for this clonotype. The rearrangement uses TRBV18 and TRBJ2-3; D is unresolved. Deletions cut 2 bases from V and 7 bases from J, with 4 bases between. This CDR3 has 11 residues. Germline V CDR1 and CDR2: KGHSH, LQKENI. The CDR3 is CASSPENTQYF. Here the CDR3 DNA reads TGTGCCAGCTCACCAGAAAATACGCAGTATTTT.

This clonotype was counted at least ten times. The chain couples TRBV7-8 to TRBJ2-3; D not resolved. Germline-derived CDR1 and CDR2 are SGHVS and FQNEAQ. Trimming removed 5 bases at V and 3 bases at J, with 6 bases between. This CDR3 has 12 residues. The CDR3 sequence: CASSISTDTQYF. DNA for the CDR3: TGTGCCAGCAGCATCAGTACAGATACGCAGTATTTT.

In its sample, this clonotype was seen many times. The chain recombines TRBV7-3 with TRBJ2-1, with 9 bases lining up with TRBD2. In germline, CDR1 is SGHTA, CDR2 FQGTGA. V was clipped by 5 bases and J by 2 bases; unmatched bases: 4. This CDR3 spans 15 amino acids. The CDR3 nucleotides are TGTGCCAGCAGCGCTAGCGGGGCGACCTACAATGAGCAGTTCTTC. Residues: CASSASGATYNEQFF.

The CDR3 DNA is TGTGCCAGCAGCTTAAGCTCTTACACAGATACGCAGTATTTT. Amino acids: CASSLSSYTDTQYF. V usage is TRBV7-3 and J usage is TRBJ2-3; no definite D call. Per the germline V gene, CDR1 is SGHTA and CDR2 is FQGTGA. This CDR3 comprises 14 residues. V was cut by 1 base and J by 2 bases, with 7 bases left in between.

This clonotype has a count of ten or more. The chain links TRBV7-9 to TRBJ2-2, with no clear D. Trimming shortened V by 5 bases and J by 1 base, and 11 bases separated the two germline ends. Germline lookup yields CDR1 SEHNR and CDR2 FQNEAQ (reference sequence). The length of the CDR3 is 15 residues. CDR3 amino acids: CASSQGQRNTGELFF. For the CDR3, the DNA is TGTGCCAGCAGCCAAGGGCAGAGGAACACCGGGGAGCTGTTTTTT.